A selection of T cell receptor beta chains follows, all from one sample in a study of T-cell reconstitution after alpha-beta-depleted transplantation in children. TCRdb reprocessed the PCR reads via MiXCR and lists one record per CDR3 protein. The table includes about 3,800 distinct CDR3 sequences, about 9.1% detected once. This specimen was PBMCs, mostly from graft donor cells, taken 180 days after TCRalphabeta/CD19-depleted stem cell transplant. Receptors originate from a male patient under 10 years old who had a stem cell transplant for acute lymphoblastic leukemia, so the T cells may come from the graft donor. The CDR3 runs from the conserved cysteine through the conserved F or W. A D gene is named only where the DNA matches it firmly. Size is stated for part of the rows, as once, few or many counts, or as a class when the clone is expanded.

j_call d_call clone_size v_call cdr3_nt cdr3_aa
TRBJ2-7 TRBD1 many TRBV7-9 TGTGCCAGCAGCCTAGGGACAGGGTCCTACGAGCAGTACTTC CASSLGTGSYEQYF
TRBJ2-5 NA NA TRBV3-1 TGTGCCTCCAGCACCCAAGGATGGGGGAGTGCTCGGTGGGAGACCCAGTACTTC CASSTQGWGSARWETQYF
TRBJ1-2 NA many TRBV29-1 TGCAGTGCACGGGGTCTAAGTAATGGCTACACCTTC CSARGLSNGYTF
TRBJ1-3 NA NA TRBV20-1 TGCAGGGGCCAGGCGCCGGACTCCTCTGGAAACACCATATATTTT CRGQAPDSSGNTIYF
TRBJ2-7 TRBD1 many TRBV2 TGTGCCAGCATCCTACCTGACAGGGAATACTACGAGCAGTACTTC CASILPDREYYEQYF
TRBJ2-2 TRBD1 many TRBV5-1 TGCGCCAGCAGCTTAACAGGGGCCCCATACACCGGGGAGCTGTTTTTT CASSLTGAPYTGELFF
TRBJ2-1 NA many TRBV27 TGTGCCAGCAGTTTCGGACTGGCCGGATTTTCATACAATGAGCAGTTCTTC CASSFGLAGFSYNEQFF
TRBJ1-2 TRBD1 many TRBV7-9 TGTGCCAGCAGCTCGGACAGGACGACCAACTATGGCTACACCTTC CASSSDRTTNYGYTF
TRBJ2-5 NA few TRBV30 TGTGCCTGGATAGGAGACCAAGAGACCCAGTACTTC CAWIGDQETQYF
TRBJ1-5 NA many TRBV2 TGTGCCAGCAGTGTCGACACGGGAAAGTGGCCCCAGCATTTT CASSVDTGKWPQHF
TRBJ2-7 TRBD1 many TRBV7-9 TGTGCCAGCAGACGCCCCGGGACAGGGAAGTACTTC CASRRPGTGKYF
TRBJ1-5 TRBD1 many TRBV24-1 TGTGCCACCAGTGACACCCCCGGGACAGCAAATCAGCCCCAGCATTTT CATSDTPGTANQPQHF
TRBJ2-7 NA NA TRBV4-2 TGTGCCAGCAGCCAAGATCGGAGCGGAGCATCCTACGAGCAGTACTTC CASSQDRSGASYEQYF
TRBJ2-5 TRBD2 many TRBV2 TGTGCCAGCAGTCACCCGGACGGGAGGGCCGGAGAAATGATCCAAGAGACCCAGTACTTC CASSHPDGRAGEMIQETQYF
TRBJ1-1 TRBD1 many TRBV10-3 TGTGCCATCAAAACAGGGGAGAAGACTGAAGCTTTCTTT CAIKTGEKTEAFF
TRBJ2-5 TRBD2 many TRBV18 TGTGCCAGCTCCCAAAATAAGGCTAGCGGGAGGGCCCAAGAGACCCAGTACTTC CASSQNKASGRAQETQYF
TRBJ1-5 NA many TRBV20-1 TGCAGTGCTAGAGATACCAGGAGCAATCAGCCCCAGCATTTT CSARDTRSNQPQHF
TRBJ2-7 TRBD2 NA TRBV4-2 TGTGCCAGCAGCCAAGATACGAGCGGGGTCAGGTACGAGCAGTACTTC CASSQDTSGVRYEQYF
TRBJ2-3 NA many TRBV7-9 TGTGCCAGCAGCGCCGGGGCAGATACGCAGTATTTT CASSAGADTQYF
TRBJ2-1 TRBD2 medium-sized TRBV5-1 TGCGCCAGCAGCTTGATTAGTGGACTAGGAGACAATGAGCAGTTCTTC CASSLISGLGDNEQFF
TRBJ2-7 NA NA TRBV30 TGTGCCTGGAGTTTGGCTAGCCCTGTCTTCCACGAGCAGTACTTC CAWSLASPVFHEQYF
TRBJ2-7 TRBD1 many TRBV12-3/TRBV12-4 TGTGCCAGCAGTCAGTCTACCGGGACAGGGGTCAACGAGCAGTACTTC CASSQSTGTGVNEQYF
TRBJ1-1 NA many TRBV5-5 TGTGCCAGCAGCTTCCACAGGGTGGACACTGAAGCTTTCTTT CASSFHRVDTEAFF
TRBJ1-1 NA many TRBV7-9 TGTGCCAGCAGCCCACAGAGGGCCTCCACTGAAGCTTTCTTT CASSPQRASTEAFF
TRBJ2-1 NA NA TRBV4-1 TGCGCCAGCAGCCAAGATTTGGGGCCGGTCTACAATGAGCAGTTCTTC CASSQDLGPVYNEQFF
TRBJ2-3 TRBD1 many TRBV7-9 TGTGCCAGCAGCTTAGGGGGGACAGGGGCTCGCACAGATACGCAGTATTTT CASSLGGTGARTDTQYF
TRBJ2-2 NA NA TRBV2 TGTGCCAGCAGAGGGTTACAGGGAATCGGGGAGCTGTTTTTT CASRGLQGIGELFF
TRBJ2-7 NA many TRBV5-6 TGTGCCAGCAGCCCCGGTGGGCGGGGCGAGCAGTACTTC CASSPGGRGEQYF
TRBJ1-2 TRBD1 many TRBV7-9 TGTGCCAGCAGCCGAGTCGACAGGGGCTTGGGCTATGGCTACACCTTC CASSRVDRGLGYGYTF
TRBJ2-1 NA NA TRBV12-3/TRBV12-4 TGTGCCAGCAGTTTAGTCAACGAGCAGTTCTTC CASSLVNEQFF
TRBJ2-1 NA medium-sized TRBV7-9 TGTGCCAGCAGCTTGGGAGGGGGCGATGCGTTCTTC CASSLGGGDAFF
TRBJ1-1 TRBD1 many TRBV6-5 TGTGCCAGCAGAACCGACAGGGCCGAAGCTTTCTTT CASRTDRAEAFF
TRBJ1-4 NA many TRBV14 TGTGCCAGCAGCCAAGATCGGCTGAATGAAAAACTGTTTTTT CASSQDRLNEKLFF
TRBJ2-3 NA NA TRBV6-4 TGTGCCAGCAGTGACAGCTCTGGGGCGGATACGCAGTATTTT CASSDSSGADTQYF
TRBJ2-1 TRBD2 many TRBV5-4 TGTGCCAGCAGCCCCAGCGGGACGGACAATGAGCAGTTCTTC CASSPSGTDNEQFF
TRBJ2-6 TRBD1 medium-sized TRBV20-1 TGCAGTGCTAGAGAAGGACAGGGGTACTCTGGGGCCAACGTCCTGACTTTC CSAREGQGYSGANVLTF